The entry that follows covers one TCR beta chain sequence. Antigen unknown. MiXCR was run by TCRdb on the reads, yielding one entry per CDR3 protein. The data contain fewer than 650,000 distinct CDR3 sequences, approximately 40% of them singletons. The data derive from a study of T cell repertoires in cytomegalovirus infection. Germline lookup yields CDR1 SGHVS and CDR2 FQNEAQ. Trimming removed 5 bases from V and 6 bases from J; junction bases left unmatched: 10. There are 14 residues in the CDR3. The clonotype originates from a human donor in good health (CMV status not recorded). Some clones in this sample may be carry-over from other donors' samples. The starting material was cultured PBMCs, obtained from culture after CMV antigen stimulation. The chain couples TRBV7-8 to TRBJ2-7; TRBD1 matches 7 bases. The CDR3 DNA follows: TGTGCCAGCAGCGAAAGCGGACAGGACGGCGAGCAGTACTTC. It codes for CASSESGQDGEQYF.